The T cell receptor beta chain described here comes from a study of graft-versus-host responses after intestinal transplantation (dated by TCRdb to the early 2020s). Regarding the complete study: Multivisceral, liver-intestinal, or isolated intestinal transplants were received by the recipients. All recipients received anti-thymocyte globulin induction followed by maintenance tacrolimus and steroids for three to four years. After intestinal transplantation, graft-versus-host and host-versus-graft alloreactive T cell clones were followed in the graft, circulation and bone marrow using bulk TCR-beta CDR3 sequencing. To identify alloreactive clones, pre-transplant mixed lymphocyte reaction products were sequenced and compared with unstimulated pre-transplant donor and recipient T cells. The cohort enrolled about two dozen intestinal transplant recipients including one retransplant, and a few patients lacking pretransplant specimens were excluded. A peak of at least 4% donor T cells among recipient peripheral blood mononuclear cells was the definition used for donor T cell macrochimerism. Instead of going to the commercial service, samples from a few later patients were sequenced in-house on an Illumina MiSeq and processed with MiXCR.

According to the germline V gene, CDR1 reads SGHTA and CDR2 reads FQGNSA. Trimming costs V 5 bases and J 4 bases, and their ends lie 14 bases apart. The CDR3 has 14 amino acids, counting the end cysteine and phenylalanine. Just the 42-base CDR3 DNA is kept, in frame starting at base 1. The library came from the immunoSEQ multiplex PCR assay. For most patients, genomic DNA was isolated using the Qiagen DNeasy Blood and Tissue Kit and was shipped frozen to Adaptive Biotechnologies for TCR sequencing. For most patients, genomic DNA was subjected to high-throughput TCR-beta CDR3 sequencing by Adaptive Biotechnologies. From the authors' description of their analysis: TCR sequencing data for more than 15 patients were retrieved from Adaptive's ImmunoSEQ software; three other patients were processed with MiXCR and VDJtools. To correct CD4 versus CD8 sorting errors, sequences present in both subsets at a frequency ratio below 5:1 were removed. CDR3 nucleotide sequences shared between donor and recipient were removed because their origin could not be assigned. Alloreactive clones required at least 2-fold expansion over unstimulated cells and minimum CFSE-low frequency of 0.002% (template counts) or 0.001% (read counts). Mappable clones were those detected in sequenced pre-transplant spleen, lymph node, or MLR CFSE-low populations of the donor or recipient. Cumulative frequency of alloreactive clones was calculated as a percentage of all sequences weighted by copy number. TCRdb mirrors the immuneACCESS table, restricted to in-frame sequences. Some clones are absent from its copies; in checked studies, under half trace to an unresolved V gene, and the reason for the others is unknown. D and trimming were read from the DNA, whereas the V and J calls and clone size are those reported in that table. A total of some 25,000 clones appear in this sample, under 45% of them only once. Together, the top ten hold 0.66% of the sample.

Points on this clone: The input lacks base qualities; no much larger clone sits a single base away.

This sample's time point label indicates: cells obtained before transplantation from donor or recipient. In the mixed lymphocyte reactions, 200,000 CFSE-labeled pre-transplant responders were plated with 200,000 irradiated violet-dye-labeled stimulators and cultured for approximately six days. After the mixed lymphocyte reaction, proliferating CD3+CD4+CFSE-low and CD3+CD8+CFSE-low responder cells were FACS-sorted on a BD Influx sorter. Broader findings and caveats from the paper: The relatively low number and heterogeneity of intestinal transplant patients limited the conclusions. Early after transplant, peak levels of circulating GvH clones were associated with declines in HvG clones. High GvH to HvG T cell clonal ratios were observed in the allografts of patients with donor T cell macrochimerism. GvH clones were found in recipient bone marrow, and some of the GvH clones appeared earlier in ileal mucosa or blood, which is consistent with an intestinal mucosal origin.

The TCR sequence derives from a human patient who received an intestinal transplant. The sequence joins TRBV7-2 to TRBJ1-2; tentative D gene TRBD1, with 6 bases matching. The sample here was alloreactive CD4+ T cells from a mixed lymphocyte reaction culture, taken before intestinal transplant. The sample's cell subset or site label, in plain terms: CFSE-low proliferating T cells sorted from approximately 6-day pre-transplant mixed lymphocyte reaction (GvH or HvG direction). At the DNA level, the sequence is TGTGCCAGCAGCCCCCAGACAGGAAGCTATGGCTACACCTTC. Its translation is CASSPQTGSYGYTF.